This TCR beta chain was identified in a study of cytomegalovirus exposure and HLA in healthy donors. A note on this clone: Its target is unknown.

The ends lost 5 bases at V and 4 bases at J; junction bases unmatched: 5. The V gene's germline CDR1 is PRHDT and CDR2 FYEKMQ (reference sequence). The length of the CDR3 is 15 residues. Study findings and constraints: TCR beta chains numbering approximately 150 were designated cytomegalovirus-associated. According to a subsequent analysis, TCR clusters from the first cohort were inclined to appear together in the roughly 110 validation repertoires. Most TCR sequences were uncommon, yet certain public TCRs appeared in many donors. Through in vitro validation, a few CMV-associated chains were shown to be specific for CMV antigens.

Assay used: immunoSEQ multiplex PCR; TCRdb lists only in-frame clones, some missing. The table records over 150,000 clones, approximately 86% of them present only once. The specimen sequenced was PBMCs. J is TRBJ1-2 and V is TRBV13; 12 bases are shared with TRBD1. This sequence originates from a human donor in good health. The CDR3 DNA is TGTGCCAGCAGCAAGGGACAGGGGGCCTTCTATGGCTACACCTTC. Residues: CASSKGQGAFYGYTF.